This T cell receptor beta chain was recovered during a study of shared clonotypes between healthy human individuals. Assay: immunoSEQ multiplex PCR; the TCRdb copy retains only in-frame clones and omits some. The sample gives 2 million to 2.5 million clones, over 85% of which show up once; approximately 0.4% is in the top ten. Comments on this clone: Its antigen is not known.

V was shortened by 2 bases and J by 1 base, with 11 bases between the two germline ends. The CDR3 totals 15 residues. Germline lookup yields CDR1 SGHRS and CDR2 YFSETQ. Study findings and constraints: Owing to a small donor count, the genetic and exposure-history diversity represented was limited. As a rule, naive subsets had a larger estimated richness than memory subsets. The sole specimen, blood, was sampled, and tissue repertoires likely differ.

This TCR was recovered from a man aged 18 to 29 in good health. Some clones in this sample may be carry-over from other donors' samples. V and J are TRBV5-1 and TRBJ2-3; D not certain. The sample taken for sequencing was naive CD4+ T cells from PBMCs. Subset: CD45RA+ positively selected. This CDR3 is CASSFLGSGTDTQYF. The CDR3 DNA reads TGCGCCAGCAGCTTTTTAGGGTCGGGCACAGATACGCAGTATTTT.